This T cell receptor (beta chain) was retrieved from a study of T cells in Graves' hyperthyroidism and ophthalmopathy. The PBMCs studied were ones that came from 10 ml fresh peripheral blood. RNA transcripts gave rise to amplified TCR beta CDR3 regions. With the HTBI primer set, the TCR CDR3 went through a first round of RT-PCR. From the multiplex PCR reads, TCRdb called clonotypes with MiXCR, one entry per CDR3 protein. The sample contains around 760,000 distinct CDR3 sequences, over 35% of which appear only once. This clonotype was counted ten times or more. Trimming removed 7 bases from V and 2 bases from J, with 15 bases in between. This CDR3 is built from 16 residues. In germline, CDR1 is LNHDA, CDR2 SQIVND (reference sequence).

The chain combines TRBV19 with TRBJ1-6, with D perhaps matching TRBD1 (5 bases). The material sequenced was blood. This clonotype was sampled from a woman in her thirties or forties with Graves' hyperthyroidism. The CDR3 reads CASTMGGFAYNSPLHF. Written as DNA, the CDR3 is TGTGCCAGTACCATGGGGGGGTTCGCCTATAATTCACCCCTCCACTTT.